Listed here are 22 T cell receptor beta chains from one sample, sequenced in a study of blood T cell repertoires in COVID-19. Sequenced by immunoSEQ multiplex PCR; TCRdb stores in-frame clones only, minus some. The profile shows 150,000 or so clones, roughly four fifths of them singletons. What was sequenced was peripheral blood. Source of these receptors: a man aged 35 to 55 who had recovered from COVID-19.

CDR3 bases: TGTGCCAGCAGCTTATCGGTTCGACTCTACGAGCAGTACTTC. Translation: CASSLSVRLYEQYF. The V gene is TRBV11-3, the J gene TRBJ2-7; no clear D gene. With 2 bases removed from V and 3 bases from J, the gap between germline ends came to 11 bases. Germline V gene data show CDR1 as SGHNT and CDR2 as YENEEA. The CDR3 length is 14 residues.

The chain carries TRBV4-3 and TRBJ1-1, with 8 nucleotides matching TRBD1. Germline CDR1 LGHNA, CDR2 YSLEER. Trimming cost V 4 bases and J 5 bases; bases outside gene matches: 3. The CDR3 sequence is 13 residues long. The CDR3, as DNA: TGCGCCAGCAGCCCAAGGACAGGGACTGAAGCTTTCTTT. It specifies CASSPRTGTEAFF.

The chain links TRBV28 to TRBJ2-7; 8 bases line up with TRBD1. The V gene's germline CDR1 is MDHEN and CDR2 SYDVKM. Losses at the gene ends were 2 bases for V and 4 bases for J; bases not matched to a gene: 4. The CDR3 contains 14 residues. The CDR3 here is CASSLQGARYEQYF. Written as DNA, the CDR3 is TGTGCCAGCAGTTTACAGGGGGCGAGGTACGAGCAGTACTTC.

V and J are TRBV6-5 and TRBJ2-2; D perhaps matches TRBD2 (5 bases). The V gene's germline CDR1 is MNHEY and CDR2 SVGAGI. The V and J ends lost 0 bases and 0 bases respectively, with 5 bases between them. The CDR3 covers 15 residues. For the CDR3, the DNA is TGTGCCAGCAGTTACTCGGGAGCGAACACCGGGGAGCTGTTTTTT. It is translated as CASSYSGANTGELFF.

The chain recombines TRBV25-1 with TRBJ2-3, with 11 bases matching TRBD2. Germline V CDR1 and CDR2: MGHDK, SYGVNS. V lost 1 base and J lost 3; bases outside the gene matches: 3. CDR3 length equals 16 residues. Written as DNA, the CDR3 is TGTGCCAGCAGTGAATCGGGGACTAGCGGAACAGATACGCAGTATTTT. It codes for CASSESGTSGTDTQYF.

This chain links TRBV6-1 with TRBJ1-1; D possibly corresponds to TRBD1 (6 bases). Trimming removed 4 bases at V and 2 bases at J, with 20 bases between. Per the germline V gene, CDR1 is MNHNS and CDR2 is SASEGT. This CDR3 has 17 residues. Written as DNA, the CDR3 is TGTGCCAGCAGTGCCTCCAGTTTCGGGACACCAAACACTGAAGCTTTCTTT. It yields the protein CASSASSFGTPNTEAFF.

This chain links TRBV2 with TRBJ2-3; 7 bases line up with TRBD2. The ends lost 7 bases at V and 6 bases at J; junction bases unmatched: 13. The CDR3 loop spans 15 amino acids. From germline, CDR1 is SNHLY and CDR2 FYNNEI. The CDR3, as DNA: TGTGCCAGCAACACTCGGCGGGGGATCGGTGATACGCAGTATTTT. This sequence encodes CASNTRRGIGDTQYF.

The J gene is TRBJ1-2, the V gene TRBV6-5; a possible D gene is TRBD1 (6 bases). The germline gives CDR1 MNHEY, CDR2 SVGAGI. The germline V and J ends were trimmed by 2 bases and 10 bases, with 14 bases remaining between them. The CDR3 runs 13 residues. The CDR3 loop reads CASSYGGARDYTF. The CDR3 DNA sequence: TGTGCCAGCAGTTACGGGGGGGCGAGGGACTACACCTTC.

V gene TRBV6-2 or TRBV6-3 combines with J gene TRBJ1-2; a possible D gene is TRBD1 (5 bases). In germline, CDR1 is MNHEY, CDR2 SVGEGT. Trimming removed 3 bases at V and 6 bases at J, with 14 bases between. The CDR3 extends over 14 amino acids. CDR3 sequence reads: CASSYGPQGDGYTF. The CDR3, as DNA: TGTGCCAGCAGTTATGGCCCCCAGGGTGATGGCTACACCTTC.

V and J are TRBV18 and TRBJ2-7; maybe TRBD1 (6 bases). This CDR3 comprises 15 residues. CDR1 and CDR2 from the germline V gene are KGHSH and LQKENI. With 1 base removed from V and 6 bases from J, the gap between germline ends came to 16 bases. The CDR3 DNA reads TGTGCCAGCTCACCACTCCACAGGGAGAATCTCGAGCAGTACTTC. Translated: CASSPLHRENLEQYF.

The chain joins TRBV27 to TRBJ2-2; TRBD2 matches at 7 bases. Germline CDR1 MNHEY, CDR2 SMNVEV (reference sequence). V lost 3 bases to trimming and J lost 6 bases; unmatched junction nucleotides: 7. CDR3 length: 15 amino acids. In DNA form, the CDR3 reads TGTGCCAGCAGTTTTGCGGGAGTGGGATCCGGGGAGCTGTTTTTT. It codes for CASSFAGVGSGELFF.

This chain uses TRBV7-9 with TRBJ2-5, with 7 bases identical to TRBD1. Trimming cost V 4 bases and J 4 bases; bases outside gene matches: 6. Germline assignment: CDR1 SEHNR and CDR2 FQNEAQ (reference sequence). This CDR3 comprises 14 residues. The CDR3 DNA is TGTGCCAGCAGCTCTACAGGGGTGGGAGAGACCCAGTACTTC. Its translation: CASSSTGVGETQYF.

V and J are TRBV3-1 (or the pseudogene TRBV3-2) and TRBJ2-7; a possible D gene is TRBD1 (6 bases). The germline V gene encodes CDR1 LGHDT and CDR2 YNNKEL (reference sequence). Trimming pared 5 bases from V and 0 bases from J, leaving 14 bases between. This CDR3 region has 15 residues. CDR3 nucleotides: TGTGCCAGCAGCTTAGAAGGGGGAAGCTCCTACGAGCAGTACTTC. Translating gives CASSLEGGSSYEQYF.

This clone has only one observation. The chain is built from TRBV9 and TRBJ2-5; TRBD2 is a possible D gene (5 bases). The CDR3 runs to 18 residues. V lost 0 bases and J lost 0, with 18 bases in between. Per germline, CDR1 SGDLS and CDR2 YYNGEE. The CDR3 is CASSVGPSGESYQETQYF. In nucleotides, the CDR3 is TGTGCCAGCAGCGTAGGGCCTTCCGGGGAATCGTACCAAGAGACCCAGTACTTC.

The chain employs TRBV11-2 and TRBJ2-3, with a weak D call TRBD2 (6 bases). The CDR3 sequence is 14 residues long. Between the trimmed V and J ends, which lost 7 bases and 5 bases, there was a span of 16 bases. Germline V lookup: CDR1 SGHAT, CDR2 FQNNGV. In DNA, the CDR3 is TGTGCCAGCACCCGGGAGTTGGGTATAGATACGCAGTATTTT. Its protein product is CASTRELGIDTQYF. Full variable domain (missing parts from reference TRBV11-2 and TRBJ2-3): EAGVAQSPRYKIIEKRQSVAFWCNPISGHATLYWYQQILGQGPKLLIQFQNNGVVDDSQLPKDRFSAERLKGVDSTLKIQPAKLEDSAVYLCASTRELGIDTQYFGPGTRLTVL.

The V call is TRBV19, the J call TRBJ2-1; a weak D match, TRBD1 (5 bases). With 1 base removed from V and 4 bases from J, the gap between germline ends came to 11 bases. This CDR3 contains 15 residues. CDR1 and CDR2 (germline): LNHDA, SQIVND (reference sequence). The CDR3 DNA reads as TGTGCCAGTAGTATAGTGGACACCCGATACAATGAGCAGTTCTTC. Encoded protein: CASSIVDTRYNEQFF.

As DNA, the CDR3 is TGTGCCATCAGTGAGATACGGGACATGGCGCCTGAAGCTTTCTTT. This encodes CAISEIRDMAPEAFF. The rearrangement uses TRBV10-3 and TRBJ1-1; D is possibly TRBD1 (6 bases). The V gene lost 2 bases and the J gene lost 6 bases, with 16 bases spanning the gap. Per the germline V gene, CDR1 is ENHRY and CDR2 is SYGVKD. This CDR3 region has 15 residues.

CDR3 loop: CASSPGWEQFF. For the CDR3, the DNA is TGTGCCAGCAGCCCGGGGTGGGAGCAGTTCTTC. The rearrangement joins TRBV27 to TRBJ2-1, with D possibly matching TRBD2 (5 bases). The CDR3 sequence is 11 residues long. Trimming pared 6 bases from V and 10 bases from J, leaving 10 bases between. From germline, CDR1 is MNHEY and CDR2 SMNVEV (reference sequence).

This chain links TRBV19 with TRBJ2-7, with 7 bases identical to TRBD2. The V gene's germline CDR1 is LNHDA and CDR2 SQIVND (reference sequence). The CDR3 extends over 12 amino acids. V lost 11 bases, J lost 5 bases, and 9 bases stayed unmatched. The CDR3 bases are TGTGCCTCCAAGGGAGGGTCCCACGAGCAGTACTTC. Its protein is CASKGGSHEQYF.

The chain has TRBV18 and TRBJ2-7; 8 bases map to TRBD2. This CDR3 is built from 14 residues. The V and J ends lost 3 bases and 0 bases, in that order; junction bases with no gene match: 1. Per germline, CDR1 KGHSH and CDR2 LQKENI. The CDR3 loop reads CASSPGTSSYEQYF. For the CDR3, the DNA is TGTGCCAGCTCACCCGGGACTAGCTCCTACGAGCAGTACTTC.

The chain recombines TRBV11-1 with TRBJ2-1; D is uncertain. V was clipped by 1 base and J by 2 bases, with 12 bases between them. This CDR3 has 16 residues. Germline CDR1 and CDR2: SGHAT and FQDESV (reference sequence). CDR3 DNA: TGTGCCAGCAGCTTAGGCATGTGGGCCCCCTACAATGAGCAGTTCTTC. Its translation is CASSLGMWAPYNEQFF.

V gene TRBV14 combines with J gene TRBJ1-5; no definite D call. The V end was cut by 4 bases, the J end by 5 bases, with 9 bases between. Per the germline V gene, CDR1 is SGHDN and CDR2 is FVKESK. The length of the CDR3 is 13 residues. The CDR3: CASSPGTDQPQHF. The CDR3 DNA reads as TGTGCCAGCAGCCCTGGAACAGATCAGCCCCAGCATTTT.